This is a list of T cell receptor beta chains from one sample in a study of shared T cell receptors in the human thymus. The repertoire was sequenced with immunoSEQ multiplex PCR; TCRdb's copy has only in-frame clones and lacks some. The sample lists some 660,000 clones; about 90% were seen once. The data were also submitted as part of a second study, on human thymus T cells.

Material for sequencing was thymocytes. These receptors came from a boy under two years old with a congenital heart defect. Each CDR3 is given with its conserved first and last residue. A D gene is named only where the DNA matches it firmly. Clone size appears in some rows only: once, few, many, or a class for an expanded clone.

J gene: TRBJ2-1; V gene: TRBV28; D gene: TRBD2; clone size: NA; CDR3 DNA: TGTGCCAGCAGTTTCCTGCGGACTAGCGGGAGGACGAAATACAATGAGCAGTTCTTC; CDR3 protein: CASSFLRTSGRTKYNEQFF
J gene: TRBJ1-1; V gene: TRBV7-6; D gene: NA; clone size: NA; CDR3 DNA: TGTGCCAGCAGCAAGATGCCGGGAGCCTCTGAAGCTTTCTTT; CDR3 protein: CASSKMPGASEAFF
J gene: TRBJ2-7; V gene: TRBV2; D gene: NA; clone size: NA; CDR3 DNA: TGTGCCAGCCACTACCGGGGGGCCCCCTACGAGCAGTACTTC; CDR3 protein: CASHYRGAPYEQYF
J gene: TRBJ2-3; V gene: TRBV12-5; D gene: NA; clone size: NA; CDR3 DNA: TGTGCTAGTGGTTTGGTACAGGGCACAGATACGCAGTATTTT; CDR3 protein: CASGLVQGTDTQYF
J gene: TRBJ2-4; V gene: TRBV15; D gene: NA; clone size: NA; CDR3 DNA: TGTGCCACCAGCAGGTACAGGGGGGGGGCGGCCAAAAACATTCAGTACTTC; CDR3 protein: CATSRYRGGAAKNIQYF
J gene: TRBJ2-2; V gene: TRBV15; D gene: NA; clone size: NA; CDR3 DNA: TGTGCCACCCGATCGAAGCGCACCGGGGAGCTGTTTTTT; CDR3 protein: CATRSKRTGELFF
J gene: TRBJ1-5; V gene: TRBV14; D gene: NA; clone size: NA; CDR3 DNA: TGTGCCAGCAGCCAAGCAGGTAATCAGCCCCAGCATTTT; CDR3 protein: CASSQAGNQPQHF
J gene: TRBJ2-7; V gene: TRBV7-9; D gene: TRBD1; clone size: NA; CDR3 DNA: TGTGCCAGCAGCTTAGGGACAGGGTCCTACGAGCAGTACTTC; CDR3 protein: CASSLGTGSYEQYF
J gene: TRBJ1-1; V gene: TRBV6-1; D gene: TRBD1; clone size: NA; CDR3 DNA: TGTGCCAGCAGTGAAGATAACAGGGGGCTCACTGAAGCTTTCTTT; CDR3 protein: CASSEDNRGLTEAFF
J gene: TRBJ1-2; V gene: TRBV25-1; D gene: NA; clone size: once; CDR3 DNA: TGTGCCAGCAGTGGACAGGTAGATGGCTACACCTTC; CDR3 protein: CASSGQVDGYTF
J gene: TRBJ2-2; V gene: TRBV2; D gene: TRBD1; clone size: NA; CDR3 DNA: TGTGCCAGCAAGACAGGGTTCGCGAACACCGGGGAGCTGTTTTTT; CDR3 protein: CASKTGFANTGELFF
J gene: TRBJ2-5; V gene: TRBV4-1; D gene: NA; clone size: NA; CDR3 DNA: TGCGCCAGCAGCGAGCCGAGAGAGACCCAGTACTTC; CDR3 protein: CASSEPRETQYF
J gene: TRBJ1-2; V gene: TRBV5-1; D gene: NA; clone size: NA; CDR3 DNA: TGCGCCAGCAGCTTGAGACAGGACTACTATGGCTACACCTTC; CDR3 protein: CASSLRQDYYGYTF
J gene: TRBJ2-1; V gene: TRBV25-1; D gene: NA; clone size: NA; CDR3 DNA: TGTGCCAGCAGTGATACTTTGCATGAGCAGTTCTTC; CDR3 protein: CASSDTLHEQFF
J gene: TRBJ2-1; V gene: TRBV5-4; D gene: TRBD1; clone size: NA; CDR3 DNA: TGTGCCAGCAGCTTGGTAGGGACAGGGGCCAATGAGCAGTTCTTC; CDR3 protein: CASSLVGTGANEQFF
J gene: TRBJ1-1; V gene: TRBV27; D gene: TRBD1; clone size: NA; CDR3 DNA: TGTGCCAGCAGTTCACGACGCGGACAGGGGAACACTGAAGCTTTCTTT; CDR3 protein: CASSSRRGQGNTEAFF
J gene: TRBJ2-3; V gene: TRBV10-2; D gene: TRBD2; clone size: NA; CDR3 DNA: TGCGCCAGCAGCGCGACTAGCGGGAGGATTGGGGCAGATACGCAGTATTTT; CDR3 protein: CASSATSGRIGADTQYF
J gene: TRBJ2-2; V gene: TRBV4-3; D gene: TRBD2; clone size: NA; CDR3 DNA: TGCGCCAGCAGCCAAGAACCAGCGGGAATCTCGAACACCGGGGAGCTGTTTTTT; CDR3 protein: CASSQEPAGISNTGELFF
J gene: TRBJ2-6; V gene: TRBV27; D gene: NA; clone size: NA; CDR3 DNA: TGTGCCAGCAGTTTCTTGGACAGAAACTCTGGGGCCAACGTCCTGACTTTC; CDR3 protein: CASSFLDRNSGANVLTF
J gene: TRBJ2-1; V gene: TRBV28; D gene: NA; clone size: NA; CDR3 DNA: TGTGCCAGCAGTTTATTAGAGCCCCCGAGCTCCTACAATGAGCAGTTCTTC; CDR3 protein: CASSLLEPPSSYNEQFF
J gene: TRBJ2-7; V gene: TRBV29-1; D gene: TRBD2; clone size: NA; CDR3 DNA: TGCAGCGTTGTGGTTCTAGCGGGGGACAGCTCCTACGAGCAGTACTTC; CDR3 protein: CSVVVLAGDSSYEQYF
J gene: TRBJ1-1; V gene: TRBV4-1; D gene: NA; clone size: NA; CDR3 DNA: TGCGCCAGCAGCCAAGATCGGAACGGGGACACTGAAGCTTTCTTT; CDR3 protein: CASSQDRNGDTEAFF
J gene: TRBJ2-1; V gene: TRBV27; D gene: NA; clone size: NA; CDR3 DNA: TGTGCCAGCAGACTTTCCGGGACTCCTTCCTACAATGAGCAGTTCTTC; CDR3 protein: CASRLSGTPSYNEQFF
J gene: TRBJ2-3; V gene: TRBV28; D gene: NA; clone size: NA; CDR3 DNA: TGTGCCAGCAGTTTGCCGGCAGGGGCTACAGATACGCAGTATTTT; CDR3 protein: CASSLPAGATDTQYF
J gene: TRBJ2-5; V gene: TRBV29-1; D gene: NA; clone size: NA; CDR3 DNA: TGCAGCGTTGAGATCTGGGCGGGCGGAGACCGTGGAGAGACCCAGTACTTC; CDR3 protein: CSVEIWAGGDRGETQYF
J gene: TRBJ1-2; V gene: TRBV4-2; D gene: NA; clone size: NA; CDR3 DNA: TGTGCCAGCAGCCAAGATTCCCCGGGACTGGGGGACAACTATGGCTACACCTTC; CDR3 protein: CASSQDSPGLGDNYGYTF
J gene: TRBJ1-6; V gene: TRBV10-3; D gene: NA; clone size: NA; CDR3 DNA: TGTGCCATCAGCCCGGACAGTATAAGCAATTCACCCCTCCACTTT; CDR3 protein: CAISPDSISNSPLHF
J gene: TRBJ2-1; V gene: TRBV19; D gene: NA; clone size: NA; CDR3 DNA: TGTGCCAGTAGTATAGAGCTCCCACTTCGGGGTGGCTCCTACAATGAGCAGTTCTTC; CDR3 protein: CASSIELPLRGGSYNEQFF
J gene: TRBJ2-1; V gene: TRBV5-1; D gene: TRBD2; clone size: NA; CDR3 DNA: TGCGCCAGCAGTAGTGTTCCGGGACTAGCGGGAGGGCCGGTTCGTGAGCAGTTCTTC; CDR3 protein: CASSSVPGLAGGPVREQFF
J gene: TRBJ2-4; V gene: TRBV25-1; D gene: NA; clone size: NA; CDR3 DNA: TGTGCCAGCAGAGACTCACAAGCCAAAAACATTCAGTACTTC; CDR3 protein: CASRDSQAKNIQYF
J gene: TRBJ1-1; V gene: TRBV6-5; D gene: TRBD1; clone size: NA; CDR3 DNA: TGTGCCAGCAGTTACCCAGGGGGGAACACTGAAGCTTTCTTT; CDR3 protein: CASSYPGGNTEAFF
J gene: TRBJ2-7; V gene: TRBV4-2; D gene: NA; clone size: NA; CDR3 DNA: TGTGCCAGCAGCCCTAGACCCCCAGACTCGACCCCGAGGCCCGCGGACGAGCAGTACTTC; CDR3 protein: CASSPRPPDSTPRPADEQYF
J gene: TRBJ2-7; V gene: TRBV27; D gene: NA; clone size: few; CDR3 DNA: TGTGCCAGCGGTAGGGACAACTCCTACGAGCAGTACTTC; CDR3 protein: CASGRDNSYEQYF
J gene: TRBJ1-5; V gene: TRBV11-2; D gene: NA; clone size: NA; CDR3 DNA: TGTGCCAGCAGCCCGAAGAACAGCTATAGCAATCAGCCCCAGCATTTT; CDR3 protein: CASSPKNSYSNQPQHF
J gene: TRBJ1-1; V gene: TRBV28; D gene: NA; clone size: NA; CDR3 DNA: TGTGCCAGTACCCTCGACAGCGAAAACACTGAAGCTTTCTTT; CDR3 protein: CASTLDSENTEAFF
J gene: TRBJ2-1; V gene: TRBV29-1; D gene: TRBD2; clone size: NA; CDR3 DNA: TGCAGCGTGCAGCGGGGGGGCCGATATGAGCAGTTCTTC; CDR3 protein: CSVQRGGRYEQFF
J gene: TRBJ1-2; V gene: TRBV29-1; D gene: NA; clone size: NA; CDR3 DNA: TGCAGCGTTGTACCTCCCGGGAGTGGCTACACCTTC; CDR3 protein: CSVVPPGSGYTF
J gene: TRBJ1-1; V gene: TRBV20-1; D gene: NA; clone size: NA; CDR3 DNA: TGCAGTGCTAGAGGAGGAACTGAAGCTTTCTTT; CDR3 protein: CSARGGTEAFF
J gene: TRBJ2-1; V gene: TRBV15; D gene: NA; clone size: NA; CDR3 DNA: TGTGCCACCAGCAGCGTAATCGTCGATGAGCAGTTCTTC; CDR3 protein: CATSSVIVDEQFF
J gene: TRBJ1-1; V gene: TRBV25-1; D gene: NA; clone size: NA; CDR3 DNA: TGTGCCAGCAGTGCAACAGGGTATGGTATGAACACTGAAGCTTTCTTT; CDR3 protein: CASSATGYGMNTEAFF
J gene: TRBJ1-3; V gene: TRBV6-6; D gene: NA; clone size: NA; CDR3 DNA: TGTGCCAGCATCCAACAGGTGATCGGAAACACCATATATTTT; CDR3 protein: CASIQQVIGNTIYF
J gene: TRBJ1-1; V gene: TRBV5-5; D gene: TRBD1; clone size: few; CDR3 DNA: TGTGCCAGCAGCTTGATCGGACAGGGGGACACTGAAGCTTTCTTT; CDR3 protein: CASSLIGQGDTEAFF
J gene: TRBJ2-2; V gene: TRBV4-3; D gene: NA; clone size: NA; CDR3 DNA: TGCGCCAGCAGCCAACCCCCCCTAGGACGGGGTGAGGAGCTGTTTTTT; CDR3 protein: CASSQPPLGRGEELFF
J gene: TRBJ2-7; V gene: TRBV6-5; D gene: NA; clone size: NA; CDR3 DNA: TGTGCCAGCAGGGGAACAGGGAGCCTATACGAGCAGTACTTC; CDR3 protein: CASRGTGSLYEQYF
J gene: TRBJ1-1; V gene: TRBV2; D gene: TRBD1; clone size: NA; CDR3 DNA: TGTGCCGACCCCGGACAGGGGGCCTCTGAAGCTTTCTTT; CDR3 protein: CADPGQGASEAFF
J gene: TRBJ1-5; V gene: TRBV15; D gene: TRBD1; clone size: once; CDR3 DNA: TGTGCCACCAGCAGGGCAGGACAGGGAGGCCAGCCCCAGCATTTT; CDR3 protein: CATSRAGQGGQPQHF
J gene: TRBJ2-6; V gene: TRBV5-6; D gene: NA; clone size: NA; CDR3 DNA: TGTGCCAGCAGCTCCAACGTACACAGGGTGTCCAACGTCCTGACTTTC; CDR3 protein: CASSSNVHRVSNVLTF
J gene: TRBJ2-2; V gene: TRBV4-1; D gene: TRBD2; clone size: NA; CDR3 DNA: TGCGCCAGCAGCCAAGATTGTGGGATCAGCGGGAGATCTACCGGGGAGCTGTTTTTT; CDR3 protein: CASSQDCGISGRSTGELFF
J gene: TRBJ2-5; V gene: TRBV18; D gene: NA; clone size: NA; CDR3 DNA: TGTGCCAGCTCAACCCCGCGGGGGCGCTATTTGGAAGAGACCCAGTACTTC; CDR3 protein: CASSTPRGRYLEETQYF
J gene: TRBJ1-4; V gene: TRBV28; D gene: NA; clone size: NA; CDR3 DNA: TGTGCCAGCAGTTTGGTCTTATCAGGGGTTAATGAAAAACTGTTTTTT; CDR3 protein: CASSLVLSGVNEKLFF
J gene: TRBJ2-1; V gene: TRBV6-4; D gene: TRBD2; clone size: once; CDR3 DNA: TGTGCCAGCAGTGACTCAGGACTAGCGGGGAATAATGAGCAGTTCTTC; CDR3 protein: CASSDSGLAGNNEQFF
J gene: TRBJ1-2; V gene: TRBV5-8; D gene: NA; clone size: NA; CDR3 DNA: TGTGCCAGCAGCTTGGACCTTGGCGGAACTAACTATGGCTACACCTTC; CDR3 protein: CASSLDLGGTNYGYTF
J gene: TRBJ2-3; V gene: TRBV4-3; D gene: NA; clone size: NA; CDR3 DNA: TGCGCCAGCAGCCATAGGGGATTGGGCACAGATACGCAGTATTTT; CDR3 protein: CASSHRGLGTDTQYF